Following are 13 T cell receptor beta chains from one sample sequenced in a study of cytomegalovirus exposure and HLA in healthy donors. Both 60 Vbeta primers and 13 Jbeta primers went into the PCR. Assay used: immunoSEQ multiplex PCR; TCRdb lists only in-frame clones, some missing. This table holds 140,000 to 150,000 clones, 80% found once. Sequencing was done on a sample of PBMCs. The receptors shown here come from a woman aged 25 to 39 in good health and CMV-seronegative.

The V and J genes are TRBV7-3 and TRBJ1-1; perhaps TRBD1 as D (5 bases). V was clipped by 0 bases and J by 7 bases, with 12 bases between them. There are 14 residues in the CDR3. Germline CDR1 and CDR2: SGHTA and FQGTGA. The CDR3 nucleotides read TGTGCCAGCAGCTTAACTGTCCGCGGGGGTGAAGCTTTCTTT. It translates to CASSLTVRGGEAFF.

The chain joins TRBV7-3 to TRBJ1-1; D is undetermined. The CDR3 loop spans 14 amino acids. V lost 5 bases, J lost 3 bases, and 13 bases lay in between. Germline CDR1 and CDR2: SGHTA and FQGTGA. CDR3 DNA sequence: TGTGCCAGCAGCCCCATCGGGGAGGACACTGAAGCTTTCTTT. Its translation: CASSPIGEDTEAFF.

The V gene is TRBV27, the J gene TRBJ1-5; 8 bases map to TRBD1. Per the germline V gene, CDR1 is MNHEY and CDR2 is SMNVEV (reference sequence). V dropped 4 bases and J dropped 7; count of bases not matched to a gene: 9. This CDR3 spans 15 amino acids. CDR3 loop: CASSSSGGAEQPQHF. The CDR3 DNA sequence: TGTGCCAGCAGTTCTTCAGGGGGCGCGGAACAGCCCCAGCATTTT.

This clone has a handful of counts. The V gene is TRBV2, the J gene TRBJ1-1; D call uncertain. V gave up 7 bases and J gave up 1 base, with 16 bases separating them. Germline V gene data show CDR1 as SNHLY and CDR2 as FYNNEI. The CDR3 is made up of 15 amino acids. The CDR3 loop reads CASTNHGDPNTEAFF. CDR3 nucleotide sequence: TGTGCCAGCACCAACCACGGGGATCCGAACACTGAAGCTTTCTTT.

The count of this clone is one. CDR3 loop: CASSQSAGGPVVDEQFF. Written as DNA, the CDR3 is TGTGCCAGCAGCCAGTCAGCGGGAGGGCCTGTCGTCGATGAGCAGTTCTTC. The chain joins TRBV4-2 to TRBJ2-1; 10 bases fit TRBD2. CDR1 and CDR2 (germline): LGHNA, YNFKEQ. The CDR3 totals 17 residues. Trimming cost V 3 bases and J 8 bases; bases outside gene matches: 13.

The chain is built from TRBV19 and TRBJ1-1; the D gene is possibly TRBD1 (6 bases). V was cut by 4 bases and J by 0 bases, with 12 bases left in between. Per germline, CDR1 LNHDA and CDR2 SQIVND (reference sequence). The CDR3 totals 15 residues. The CDR3 is CASSKAGQLNTEAFF. CDR3 DNA sequence: TGTGCCAGTAGTAAAGCCGGACAGTTGAACACTGAAGCTTTCTTT.

V usage is TRBV2 and J usage is TRBJ2-7; D is undetermined. The CDR3 is 14 amino acids. Germline V lookup: CDR1 SNHLY, CDR2 FYNNEI. Trimming shortened V by 0 bases and J by 2 bases, and 8 bases separated the two germline ends. The DNA of the CDR3 is TGTGCCAGCAGTGAAGCGGTGAACACCTACGAGCAGTACTTC. Encoded protein: CASSEAVNTYEQYF.

This chain uses TRBV7-2 with TRBJ2-3; 7 nucleotides match TRBD2. Germline values: CDR1 SGHTA, CDR2 FQGNSA. CDR3 length: 15 amino acids. Trimming removed 6 bases from V and 3 bases from J; junction bases left unmatched: 9. The CDR3 nucleotides read TGTGCCAGCAGACTGAACCTACTAGCGACAGATACGCAGTATTTT. Residues: CASRLNLLATDTQYF.

The J gene is TRBJ1-4, the V gene TRBV4-1; D may be TRBD1 (5 bases). The V end was cut by 4 bases, the J end by 7 bases, with 13 bases between. CDR1 is MGHRA and CDR2 is YSYEKL in the germline V gene. The CDR3 spans 14 residues. The CDR3 loop reads CASSLWTRTEKLFF. DNA for the CDR3: TGCGCCAGCAGCCTATGGACAAGAACTGAAAAACTGTTTTTT.

The chain's CDR3 is CASQGTGYEQYF. For the CDR3, the DNA is TGTGCCAGCCAAGGGACAGGCTACGAGCAGTACTTC. The chain links TRBV11-3 to TRBJ2-7; 8 bases map to TRBD1. The J segment lost 3 bases and the V segment lost 8 bases, leaving 3 bases of the junction unmatched. Germline V gene lookup returns CDR1 SGHNT and CDR2 YENEEA. The CDR3 runs 12 residues.

The chain joins TRBV5-1 to TRBJ2-5; the D gene is possibly TRBD1 (5 bases). The J call may be wrong; the DNA end is better matched by TRBJ2-7. The CDR3 totals 12 residues. Germline values: CDR1 SGHRS, CDR2 YFSETQ. The DNA of the CDR3 is TGCGCCAGCAGTAAACAGGACAACGAGCAGTACTTC. Translation gives CASSKQDNEQYF.

The rearrangement links TRBV5-6 to TRBJ1-2, with D uncertain. The V gene lost 2 bases and the J gene lost 4 bases, with 12 bases spanning the gap. The CDR3 consists of 14 residues. Per germline, CDR1 SGHDT and CDR2 YYEEEE. Here the CDR3 DNA reads TGTGCCAGCAGCTTACGTCAGGTCCTCTATGGCTACACCTTC. Residues: CASSLRQVLYGYTF.

This sequence joins TRBV25-1 and TRBJ2-7, with TRBD1 matching over 11 bases. The CDR3 is made up of 13 amino acids. V lost 8 bases and J lost 5; bases outside the gene matches: 5. CDR1 and CDR2 (germline): MGHDK, SYGVNS. This chain's CDR3 is CASEDRGRNEQYF. The CDR3 coding sequence is TGTGCCAGCGAGGACAGGGGGCGGAACGAGCAGTACTTC.